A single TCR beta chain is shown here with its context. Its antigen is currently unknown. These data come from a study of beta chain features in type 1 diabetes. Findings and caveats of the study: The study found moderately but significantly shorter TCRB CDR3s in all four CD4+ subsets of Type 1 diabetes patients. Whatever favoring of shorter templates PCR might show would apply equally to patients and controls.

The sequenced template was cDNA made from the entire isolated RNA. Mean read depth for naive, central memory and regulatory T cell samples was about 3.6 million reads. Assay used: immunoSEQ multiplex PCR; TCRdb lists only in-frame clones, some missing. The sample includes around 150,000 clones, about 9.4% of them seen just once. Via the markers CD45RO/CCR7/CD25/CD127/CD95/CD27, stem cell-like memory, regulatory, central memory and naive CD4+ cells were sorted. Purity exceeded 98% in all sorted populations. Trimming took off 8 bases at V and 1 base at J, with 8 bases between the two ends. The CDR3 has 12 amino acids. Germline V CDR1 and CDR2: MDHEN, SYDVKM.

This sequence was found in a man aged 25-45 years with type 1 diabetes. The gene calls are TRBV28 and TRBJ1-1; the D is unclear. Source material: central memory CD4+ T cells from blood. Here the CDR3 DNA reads TGTGCCAGCTGCGGCCCGAACACTGAAGCTTTCTTT. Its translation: CASCGPNTEAFF.